The clone carrying this T cell receptor (beta chain) was seen a few times. This sample is part of a study of liver allograft versus peripheral blood T cells. Study-level information: The authors compared T cell receptor repertoires in transplanted livers with those in the peripheral blood of recipients.

MiXCR was run by TCRdb on the reads, yielding one entry per CDR3 protein. The sample records more than 10,000 distinct CDR3 sequences, approximately 20% being singletons. Germline V gives CDR1 LNHDA, CDR2 SQIVND (reference sequence). The CDR3 extends over 14 amino acids. V shed 1 base and J shed 3 bases, with 7 bases lying between them. The TCR was taken from a human patient who had a liver transplant. Part of the T cells may come from the graft donor. The chain carries TRBV19 and TRBJ1-5; tentative D call: TRBD1 (6 bases). The CDR3 DNA reads as TGTGCCAGTAGTATAGGGACAGACAATCAGCCCCAGCATTTT. Translated: CASSIGTDNQPQHF. The entire variable domain, with the rest obtained from reference TRBV19 and TRBJ1-5, is as follows: DGGITQSPKYLFRKEGQNVTLSCEQNLNHDAMYWYRQDPGQGLRLIYYSQIVNDFQKGDIAEGYSVSREKKESFPLTVTSAQKNPTAFYLCASSIGTDNQPQHFGDGTRLSIL.